Reported below is one T cell receptor (beta chain). Its antigen is unidentified. The V segment lost 3 bases and the J segment 7 bases; nucleotides outside the gene matches: 11. Germline V CDR1 and CDR2: KGHSH, LQKENI. CDR3 length equals 16 residues. TCRdb processed the 5' RACE reads anew with MiXCR; each CDR3 protein has one entry. The sample holds 300,000 to 400,000 distinct CDR3 sequences, about 20% seen once. This entry comes from a study of CD8 T cells in ankylosing spondylitis. Notes on the study in general: It appeared that ankylosing spondylitis blood was characterized by a TCR beta motif of 8 or 9 highly homologous variants. Reports say disease-linked clones showed up significantly more in matched ankylosing spondylitis synovial fluid.

Input material: blood, either unsorted or a sorted T cell fraction (not recorded which). The receptor comes from a male donor with ankylosing spondylitis. The chain combines TRBV18 with TRBJ2-3, with 9 bases that match TRBD2. The CDR3 DNA reads as TGTGCCAGCTCACCGATAAGACTAGCGGAACGACATACGCAGTATTTT. Translation: CASSPIRLAERHTQYF.